The source of this T cell receptor beta chain is a study of type 1 regulatory T cells. On the study more broadly: This in vitro CD4 product, T-allo10, is enriched for Tr1 cells and alloantigen-specific.

Via MiXCR, TCRdb re-called the reads, giving one row per CDR3 protein. Of approximately 72,000 distinct CDR3 sequences listed, approximately 64% are singletons. CDR1 and CDR2 from the germline V gene are SGHTA and FQGNSA. Trimming stripped 8 bases from V and 5 bases from J, with 13 bases between. This CDR3 is built from 12 residues. The table lists this clonotype with a few counts. Its matching antigen is unknown. The clonotype originates from a human donor in good health. The sequenced sample was cultured T cells, either the whole culture or a sorted T cell fraction (not recorded which). Subset given: Tr1-enriched cell product generated in vitro against host alloantigens. The chain carries TRBV7-2 and TRBJ2-7; perhaps TRBD2 as D (6 bases). CDR3 loop: CASSMGGHEQYF. The CDR3 DNA is TGTGCCAGCTCAATGGGGGGTCACGAGCAGTACTTC.